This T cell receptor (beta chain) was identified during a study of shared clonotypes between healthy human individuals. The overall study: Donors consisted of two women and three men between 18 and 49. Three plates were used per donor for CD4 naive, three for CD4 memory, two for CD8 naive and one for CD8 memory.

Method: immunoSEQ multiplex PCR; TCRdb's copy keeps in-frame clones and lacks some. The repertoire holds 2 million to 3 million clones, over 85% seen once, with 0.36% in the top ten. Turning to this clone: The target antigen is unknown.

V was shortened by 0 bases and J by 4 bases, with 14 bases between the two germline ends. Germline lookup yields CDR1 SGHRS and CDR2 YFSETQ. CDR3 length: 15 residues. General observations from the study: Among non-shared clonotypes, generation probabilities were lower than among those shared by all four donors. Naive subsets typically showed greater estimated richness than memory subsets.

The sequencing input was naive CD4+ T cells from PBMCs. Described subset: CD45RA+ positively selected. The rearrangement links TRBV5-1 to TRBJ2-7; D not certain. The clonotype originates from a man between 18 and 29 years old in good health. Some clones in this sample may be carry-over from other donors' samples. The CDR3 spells CASSLDPGPTYEQYF. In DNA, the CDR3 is TGCGCCAGCAGCTTGGATCCGGGCCCCACGTACGAGCAGTACTTC.